The subject of this entry is one T cell receptor beta chain. Its antigen is as yet unknown. This sample was taken from a study of T-cell memory formation after mild COVID-19. General study findings and limits: Several responding clones turned up in pre-infection memory, indicating that cross-reactive memory may have taken part. Mainly CM and EM harbored the contracting CD4+ clones; mainly EMRA harbored the CD8+ ones. Clones shrinking between day 15 and 85 showed a balanced CD4/CD8 split, and those that grew later tilted toward CD4+.

Libraries for TCRalpha and TCRbeta carried sample barcodes and unique molecular identifiers via 5'RACE. TCRdb processed the 5' RACE reads anew with MiXCR; each CDR3 protein has one entry. The sample contains 140,000 to 150,000 distinct CDR3 sequences, around 25% of which appear only once. The CDR3 runs to 17 residues. The J segment lost 0 bases and the V segment lost 2 bases, leaving 7 bases of the junction unmatched. The J gene is TRBJ2-3, the V gene TRBV12-3 or TRBV12-4, with 8 positions matching TRBD2. This TCR came from an adult woman who had mild COVID-19 (a few samples of this study predate the infection). Cell type and time point are not known. Sequenced material: PBMCs or a T cell subset sorted from them (not recorded which). The CDR3 DNA sequence: TGTGCCAGCAGTTTAATTACAGCGGGAGCCAGCACAGATACGCAGTATTTT. Protein: CASSLITAGASTDTQYF.